This T cell receptor (beta chain) was identified in a study of CD8 T cells in ankylosing spondylitis. Findings of the study overall: Earlier authors reported some of these motif variants in reactive arthritis synovial fluid and blood. Disease-linked clones reportedly showed significant enrichment in matched ankylosing spondylitis synovial fluid. What appeared characteristic of ankylosing spondylitis blood was a TCR beta motif of eight highly homologous variants.

Researchers built TCR beta libraries using quantitative 5'-RACE with molecular barcodes. In TCRdb, the 5' RACE reads were re-called with MiXCR into one record per CDR3 protein. The sample has about 240,000 distinct CDR3 sequences; 8% to 9.5% are singletons. V was clipped by 8 bases and J by 7 bases; unmatched bases: 15. The CDR3 consists of 16 residues. Germline CDR1 SGHTA, CDR2 FQGNSA. As regards this clonotype: Its antigen is currently unknown.

The gene calls are TRBV7-2 and TRBJ2-1, with 9 bases matching TRBD2. Material for sequencing was blood, either unsorted or a sorted T cell fraction (not recorded which). This receptor was identified in a male donor with ankylosing spondylitis or in good health (not recorded which). The DNA of the CDR3 is TGTGCCAGCTGCATCCGAGCAGCGGGAGGAGGGAATGAGCAGTTCTTC. This encodes CASCIRAAGGGNEQFF.